This T cell receptor (beta chain) was obtained from a study of cytomegalovirus exposure and HLA in healthy donors. Study outcomes and limitations: Cytomegalovirus-associated TCR beta chains were listed, numbering 150 to 200. In a later analysis, TCR beta V- and J-gene trimming was associated with a missense DCLRE1C variant. In a later analysis, most CMV-associated TCR beta chains appeared HLA-restricted.

Germline assignment: CDR1 MRHNA and CDR2 SNTAGT. The length of the CDR3 is 15 residues. After removal of 4 bases from V and 2 bases from J, the junction contained 5 bases not matched to a gene. Primers: 60 Vbeta forward and 13 Jbeta reverse. Produced via immunoSEQ multiplex PCR; TCRdb's table is partial and in-frame only. The sample has more than 80,000 clones; about two thirds are singletons. Notes on this clone: The antigen remains unidentified. The same CDR3 also results from other DNA sequences found in this sample.

The chain is built from TRBV6-4 and TRBJ2-3, with 8 bases aligning to TRBD2. The sample was PBMCs. The clonotype was recovered from a human donor in good health. CDR3 sequence: CASSALAGLTDTQYF. CDR3 sequence (DNA): TGTGCCAGCAGTGCTCTAGCGGGCCTCACAGATACGCAGTATTTT.